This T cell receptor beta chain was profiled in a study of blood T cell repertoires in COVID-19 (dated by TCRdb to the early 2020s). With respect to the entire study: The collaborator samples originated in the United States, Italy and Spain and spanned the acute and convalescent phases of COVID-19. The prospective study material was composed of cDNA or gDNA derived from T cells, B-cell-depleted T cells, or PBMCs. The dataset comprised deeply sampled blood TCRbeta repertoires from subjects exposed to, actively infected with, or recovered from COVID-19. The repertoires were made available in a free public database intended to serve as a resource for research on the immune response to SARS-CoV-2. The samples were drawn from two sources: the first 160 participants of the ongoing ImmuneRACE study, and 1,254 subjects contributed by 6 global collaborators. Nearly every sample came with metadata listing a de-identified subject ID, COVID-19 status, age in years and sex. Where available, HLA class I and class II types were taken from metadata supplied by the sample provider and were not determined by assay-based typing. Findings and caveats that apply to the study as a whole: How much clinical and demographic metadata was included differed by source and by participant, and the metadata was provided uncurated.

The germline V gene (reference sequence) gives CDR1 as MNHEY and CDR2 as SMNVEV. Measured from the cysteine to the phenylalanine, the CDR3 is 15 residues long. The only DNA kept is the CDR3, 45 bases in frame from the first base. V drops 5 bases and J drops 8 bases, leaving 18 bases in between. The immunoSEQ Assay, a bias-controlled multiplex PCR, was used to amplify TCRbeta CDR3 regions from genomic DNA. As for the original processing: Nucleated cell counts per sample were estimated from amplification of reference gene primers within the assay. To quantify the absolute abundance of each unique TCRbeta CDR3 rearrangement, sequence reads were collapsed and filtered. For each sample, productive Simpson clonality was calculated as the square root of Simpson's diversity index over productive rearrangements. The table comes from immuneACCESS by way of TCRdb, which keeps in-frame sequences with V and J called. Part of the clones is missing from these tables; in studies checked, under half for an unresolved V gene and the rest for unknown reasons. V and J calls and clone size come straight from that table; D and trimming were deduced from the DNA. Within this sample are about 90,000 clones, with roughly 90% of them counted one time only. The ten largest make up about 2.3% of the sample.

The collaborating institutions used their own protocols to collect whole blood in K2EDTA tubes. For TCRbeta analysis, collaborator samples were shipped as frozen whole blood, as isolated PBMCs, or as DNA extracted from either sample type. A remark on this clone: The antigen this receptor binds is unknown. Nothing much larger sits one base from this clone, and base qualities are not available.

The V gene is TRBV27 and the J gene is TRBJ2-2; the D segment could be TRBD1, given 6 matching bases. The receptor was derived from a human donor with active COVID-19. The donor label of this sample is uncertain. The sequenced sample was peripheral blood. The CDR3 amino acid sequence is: CASSDPLRGTGELFF. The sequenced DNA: TGTGCCAGCAGTGACCCCCTCAGGGGAACTGGGGAGCTGTTTTTT.